The clone carrying this TCR beta chain was counted between two and nine times. Its ends do not fully match the called genes, so a read error is possible. These data originate in a study of tumor-infiltrating lymphocytes in primary liver carcinoma. For blood RNA, unsorted whole blood served as the source, and germline DNA was extracted too. From germline, CDR1 is SGHRS and CDR2 YFSETQ. The CDR3 runs 13 residues. Making TCR beta cDNA involved around 510 ng total RNA and a constant-region primer. Sequencing libraries for TCR beta derived from three nested multiplex PCR rounds that used slightly modified ARM-PCR. Primers for the first two PCR rounds were TRBV1-TRBV30 forward primers and a C-beta reverse primer (roughly 10 cycles per round). TCRdb passed the multiplex PCR reads through MiXCR, listing each CDR3 protein once. The repertoire holds 300,000 to 350,000 distinct CDR3 sequences, with 50% to 75% as singletons.

The specimen was peripheral blood. The chain recombines TRBV5-1 with TRBJ2-5; TRBD1 might be the D (5 bases). This TCR derives from a woman in her thirties with primary liver carcinoma and hepatitis B virus infection. CDR3 coding DNA: TGCGCCAGCAGCGTCGGACACCAGGAGACCCAGTACTTC. Protein sequence: CASSVGHQETQYF.